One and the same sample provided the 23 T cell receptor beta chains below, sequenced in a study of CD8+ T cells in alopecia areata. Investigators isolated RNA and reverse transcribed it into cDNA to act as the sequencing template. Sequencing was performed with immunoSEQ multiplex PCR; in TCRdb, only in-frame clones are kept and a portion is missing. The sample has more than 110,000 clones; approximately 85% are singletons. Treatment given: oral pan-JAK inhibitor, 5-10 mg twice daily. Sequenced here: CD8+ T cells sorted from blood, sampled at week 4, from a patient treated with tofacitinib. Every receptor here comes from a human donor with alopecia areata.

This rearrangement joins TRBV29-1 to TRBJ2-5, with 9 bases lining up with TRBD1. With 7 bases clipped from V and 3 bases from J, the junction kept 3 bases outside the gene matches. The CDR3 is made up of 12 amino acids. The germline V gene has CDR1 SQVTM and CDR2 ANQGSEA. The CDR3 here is CSARDREETQYF. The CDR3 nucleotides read TGCAGCGCCCGGGACAGGGAAGAGACCCAGTACTTC.

In nucleotides, the CDR3 is TGTGCCAGCAGCTTACTGACGGCCTACGAGCAGTACTTC. Protein product: CASSLLTAYEQYF. The chain has TRBV7-9 and TRBJ2-7, with D hard to call. V was cut by 2 bases and J by 2 bases, with 7 bases left in between. CDR1 is SEHNR and CDR2 is FQNEAQ in the germline V gene (reference sequence). The CDR3 contains 13 residues. Complete variable domain (other parts from reference TRBV7-9 and TRBJ2-7): DTGVSQNPRHKITKRGQNVTFRCDPISEHNRLYWYRQTLGQGPEFLTYFQNEAQLEKSRLLSDRFSAERPKGSFSTLEIQRTEQGDSAMYLCASSLLTAYEQYFGPGTRLTVT.

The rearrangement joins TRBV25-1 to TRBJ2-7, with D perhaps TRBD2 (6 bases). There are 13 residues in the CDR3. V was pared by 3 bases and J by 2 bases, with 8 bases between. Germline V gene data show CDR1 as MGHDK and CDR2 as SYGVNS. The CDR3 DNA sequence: TGTGCCAGCAGTGAGGGGGGAACCTACGAGCAGTACTTC. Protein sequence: CASSEGGTYEQYF.

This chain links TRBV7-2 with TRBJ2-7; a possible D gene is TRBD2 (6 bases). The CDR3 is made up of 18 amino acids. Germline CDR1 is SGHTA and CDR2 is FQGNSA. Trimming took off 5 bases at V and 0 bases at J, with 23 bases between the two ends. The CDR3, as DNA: TGTGCCAGCAGCCCCTCTTTTGGGCACCGGGACTTCTCCTACGAGCAGTACTTC. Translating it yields CASSPSFGHRDFSYEQYF.

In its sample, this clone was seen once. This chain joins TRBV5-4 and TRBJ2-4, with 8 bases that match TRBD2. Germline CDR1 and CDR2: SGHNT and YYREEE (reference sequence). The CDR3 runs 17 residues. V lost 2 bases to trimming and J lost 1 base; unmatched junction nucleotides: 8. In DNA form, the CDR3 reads TGTGCCAGCAGCTTCGGGGGGGGTGCCGTCGCCAAAAACATTCAGTACTTC. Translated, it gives CASSFGGGAVAKNIQYF. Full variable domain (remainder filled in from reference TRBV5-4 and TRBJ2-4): ETGVTQSPTHLIKTRGQQVTLRCSSQSGHNTVSWYQQALGQGPQFIFQYYREEENGRGNFPPRFSGLQFPNYSSELNVNALELDDSALYLCASSFGGGAVAKNIQYFGAGTRLSVL.

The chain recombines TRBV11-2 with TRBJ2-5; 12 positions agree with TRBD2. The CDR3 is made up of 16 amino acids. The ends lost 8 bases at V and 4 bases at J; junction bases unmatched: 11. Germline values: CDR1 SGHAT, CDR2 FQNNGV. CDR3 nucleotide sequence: TGTGCCAGCCGGGTTTGGACTAGCGGGGCCTTAGAGACCCAGTACTTC. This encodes CASRVWTSGALETQYF.

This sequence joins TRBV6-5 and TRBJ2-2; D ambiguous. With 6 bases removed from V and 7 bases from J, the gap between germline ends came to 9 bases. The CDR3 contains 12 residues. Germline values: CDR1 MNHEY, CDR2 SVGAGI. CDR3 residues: CASSPTGGELFF. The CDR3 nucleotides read TGTGCCAGCAGCCCGACGGGCGGGGAGCTGTTTTTT.

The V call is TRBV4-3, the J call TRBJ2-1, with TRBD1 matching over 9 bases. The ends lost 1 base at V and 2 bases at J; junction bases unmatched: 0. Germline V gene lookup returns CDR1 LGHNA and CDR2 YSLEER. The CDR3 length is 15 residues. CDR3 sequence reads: CASSQGTGAYNEQFF. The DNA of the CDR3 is TGCGCCAGCAGCCAAGGGACAGGGGCCTACAATGAGCAGTTCTTC.

Here the CDR3 DNA reads TGTGCCAGCAGCCGTTCCGGAACAGGGACTTCCTACGAGCAGTACTTC. Its protein product is CASSRSGTGTSYEQYF. V gene TRBV11-2 combines with J gene TRBJ2-7, with D possibly called TRBD1 or TRBD2 (6 bases each). The V end was cut by 5 bases, the J end by 1 base, with 18 bases between. The germline gives CDR1 SGHAT, CDR2 FQNNGV. The CDR3 length is 16 residues.

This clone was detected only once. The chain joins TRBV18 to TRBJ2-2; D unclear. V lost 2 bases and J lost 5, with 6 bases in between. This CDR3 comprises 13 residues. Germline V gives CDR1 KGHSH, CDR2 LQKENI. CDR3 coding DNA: TGTGCCAGCTCACCAGAGATAACCGGGGAGCTGTTTTTT. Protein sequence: CASSPEITGELFF.

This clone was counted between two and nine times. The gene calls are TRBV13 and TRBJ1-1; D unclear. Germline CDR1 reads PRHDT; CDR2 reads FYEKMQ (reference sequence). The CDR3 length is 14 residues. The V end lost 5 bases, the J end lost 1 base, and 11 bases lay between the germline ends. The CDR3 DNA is TGTGCCAGCAGCCTCATCGGGAGGAACACTGAAGCTTTCTTT. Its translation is CASSLIGRNTEAFF.

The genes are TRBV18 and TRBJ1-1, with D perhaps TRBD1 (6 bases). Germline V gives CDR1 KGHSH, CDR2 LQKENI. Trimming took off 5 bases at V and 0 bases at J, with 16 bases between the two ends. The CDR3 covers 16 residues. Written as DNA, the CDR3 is TGTGCCAGCTCAAGGGGGGAGAGAGGGCTGAACACTGAAGCTTTCTTT. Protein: CASSRGERGLNTEAFF.

CDR3 DNA: TGTGCCAGCAGCTTGGACAGCACTGAAGCTTTCTTT. Translated: CASSLDSTEAFF. V usage is TRBV13 and J usage is TRBJ1-1; possible D gene TRBD1, 6 bases. The germline CDR1 and CDR2 sequences are PRHDT and FYEKMQ (reference sequence). The CDR3 has 12 residues. V was trimmed by 3 bases and J by 4 bases, leaving 6 bases between them. Complete variable domain (other parts from reference TRBV13 and TRBJ1-1): AAGVIQSPRHLIKEKRETATLKCYPIPRHDTVYWYQQGPGQDPQFLISFYEKMQSDKGSIPDRFSAQQFSDYHSELNMSSLELGDSALYFCASSLDSTEAFFGQGTRLTVV.

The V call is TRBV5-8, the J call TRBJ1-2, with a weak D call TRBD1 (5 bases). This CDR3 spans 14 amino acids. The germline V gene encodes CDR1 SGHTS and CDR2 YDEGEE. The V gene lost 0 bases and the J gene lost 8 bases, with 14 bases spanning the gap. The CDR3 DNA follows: TGTGCCAGCAGCTTGGGGCAGGGAATGCTAGGCTACACCTTC. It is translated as CASSLGQGMLGYTF.

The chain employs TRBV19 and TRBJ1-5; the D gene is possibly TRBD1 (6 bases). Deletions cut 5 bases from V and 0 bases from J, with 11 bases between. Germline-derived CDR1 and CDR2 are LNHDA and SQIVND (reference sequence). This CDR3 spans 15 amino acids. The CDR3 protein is CASSSGVSSNQPQHF. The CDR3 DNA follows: TGTGCCAGTAGTTCAGGGGTCAGTAGCAATCAGCCCCAGCATTTT.

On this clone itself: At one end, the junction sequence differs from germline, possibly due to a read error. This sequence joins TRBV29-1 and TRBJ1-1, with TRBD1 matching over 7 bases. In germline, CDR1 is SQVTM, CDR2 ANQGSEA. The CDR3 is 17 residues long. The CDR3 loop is CSAEGMTGRALNTEAFF. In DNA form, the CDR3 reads TGCAGCGCTGAAGGGATGACAGGGCGCGCATTGAACACTGAAGCTTTCTTT. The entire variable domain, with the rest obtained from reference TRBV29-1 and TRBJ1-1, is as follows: SAVISQKPSRDICQRGTSLTIQCQVDSQVTMMFWYRQQPGQSLTLIATANQGSEATYESGFVIDKFPISRPNLTFSTLTVSNMSPEDSSIYLCSAEGMTGRALNTEAFFGQGTRLTVV.

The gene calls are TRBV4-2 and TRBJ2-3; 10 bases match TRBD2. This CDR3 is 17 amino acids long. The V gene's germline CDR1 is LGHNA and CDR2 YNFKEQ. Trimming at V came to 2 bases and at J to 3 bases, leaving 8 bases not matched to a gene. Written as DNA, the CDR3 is TGTGCCAGCAGCCAAAATGAAGCGGGGGGGCCTACAGATACGCAGTATTTT. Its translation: CASSQNEAGGPTDTQYF.

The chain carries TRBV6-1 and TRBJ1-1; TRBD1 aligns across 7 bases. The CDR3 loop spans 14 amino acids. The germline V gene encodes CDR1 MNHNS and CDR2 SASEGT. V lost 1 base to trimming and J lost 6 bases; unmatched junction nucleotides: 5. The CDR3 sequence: CASSEGDSPPEAFF. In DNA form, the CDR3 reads TGTGCCAGCAGTGAAGGGGACAGCCCCCCTGAAGCTTTCTTT.

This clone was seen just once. The chain's CDR3 is CSGGTSLDEQFF. CDR3 in DNA: TGCAGCGGAGGGACTAGTCTCGATGAGCAGTTCTTC. The rearrangement uses TRBV29-1 and TRBJ2-1; 8 bases are a match to TRBD2. V gave up 7 bases and J gave up 8 bases; unmatched junction bases: 7. CDR3 length equals 12 residues. The germline V gene has CDR1 SQVTM and CDR2 ANQGSEA.

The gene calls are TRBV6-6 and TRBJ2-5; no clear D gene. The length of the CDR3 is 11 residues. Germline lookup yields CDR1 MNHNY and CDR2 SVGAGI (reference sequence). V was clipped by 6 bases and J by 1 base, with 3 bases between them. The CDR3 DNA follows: TGTGCCAGCAGCCGCCAAGAGACCCAGTACTTC. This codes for CASSRQETQYF.

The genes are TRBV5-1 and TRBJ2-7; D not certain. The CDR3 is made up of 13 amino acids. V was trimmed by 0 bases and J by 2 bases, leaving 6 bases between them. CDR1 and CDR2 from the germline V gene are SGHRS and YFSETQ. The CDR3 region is CASSLERTYEQYF. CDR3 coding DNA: TGCGCCAGCAGCTTGGAGAGGACCTACGAGCAGTACTTC.

In DNA, the CDR3 is TGTGCCAGCAGTTACTTTCAGGGAGGCACAGATACGCAGTATTTT. It codes for CASSYFQGGTDTQYF. V gene TRBV6-6 combines with J gene TRBJ2-3; D might be TRBD1 or TRBD2, each matching 5 bases. The CDR3 sequence is 15 residues long. CDR1 is MNHNY, CDR2 SVGAGI, per germline (reference sequence). Trimming removed 1 base from V and 1 base from J, with 9 bases in between.

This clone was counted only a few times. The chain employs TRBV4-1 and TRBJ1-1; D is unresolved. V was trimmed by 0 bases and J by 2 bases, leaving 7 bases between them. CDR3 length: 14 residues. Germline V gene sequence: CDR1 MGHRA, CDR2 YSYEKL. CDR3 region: CASSQDGRNTEAFF. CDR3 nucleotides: TGCGCCAGCAGCCAAGATGGCCGTAACACTGAAGCTTTCTTT.